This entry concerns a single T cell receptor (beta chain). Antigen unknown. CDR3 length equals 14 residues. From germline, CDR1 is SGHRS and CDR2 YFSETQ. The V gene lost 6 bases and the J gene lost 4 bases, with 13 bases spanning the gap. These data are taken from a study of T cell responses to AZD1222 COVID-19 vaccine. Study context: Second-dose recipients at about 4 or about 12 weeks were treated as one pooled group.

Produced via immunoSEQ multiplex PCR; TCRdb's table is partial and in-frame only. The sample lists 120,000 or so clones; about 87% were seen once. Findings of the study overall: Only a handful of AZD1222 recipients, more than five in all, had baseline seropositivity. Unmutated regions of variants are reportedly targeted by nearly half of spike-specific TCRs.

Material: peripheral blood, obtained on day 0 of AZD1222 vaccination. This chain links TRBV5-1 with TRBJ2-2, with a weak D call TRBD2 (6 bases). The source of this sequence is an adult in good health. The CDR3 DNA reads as TGCGCCAGCAAATTACTAGCCGGCACCGGGGAGCTGTTTTTT. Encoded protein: CASKLLAGTGELFF.